This TCR beta chain was found in a study of T cell responses to AZD1222 COVID-19 vaccine. Data came from immunoSEQ multiplex PCR; TCRdb stores just in-frame clones and leaves some out. The sample consists of about 120,000 clones, around 93% of them appearing once. The V and J ends lost 6 bases and 5 bases, in that order; junction bases with no gene match: 5. The V gene's germline CDR1 is LNHDA and CDR2 SQIVND (reference sequence). This CDR3 contains 13 residues. The source was peripheral blood, collected 28 days after the second AZD1222 dose. The clonotype originates from an adult who received the AZD1222 COVID-19 vaccine. The chain links TRBV19 to TRBJ2-3; TRBD2 agrees at 7 bases. The CDR3 loop is CASSGGNRDTQYF. For the CDR3, the DNA is TGTGCCAGTAGCGGGGGGAACCGAGATACGCAGTATTTT.